This T cell receptor (beta chain) was retrieved from a study of T cell responses to AZD1222 COVID-19 vaccine. Of note for this clone: Its antigen is unknown.

Whole-study results and caveats: Donors were largely white British and mainly female; clonal diversity was possibly underestimated. Reportedly, nearly half of unique spike TCRs recognized epitopes outside B.1.351/B.1.1.7 mutations.

Timing groups of about 4 and about 12 weeks for second doses were pooled. Here immunoSEQ multiplex PCR was the method, and the copy in TCRdb shows in-frame clones only, minus some. The data contain 95,000 to 100,000 clones, 88% of them singletons. CDR1 is MNHEY and CDR2 is SMNVEV in the germline V gene (reference sequence). The CDR3 is made up of 15 amino acids. V was shortened by 8 bases and J by 4 bases, with 18 bases between the two germline ends. The clonotype was recovered from an adult who received the AZD1222 COVID-19 vaccine. The input for sequencing was peripheral blood, taken 28 days after the second AZD1222 dose. The chain has TRBV27 and TRBJ2-1; tentative D call: TRBD2 (8 bases). The CDR3 DNA reads TGTGCCAGCTCGACGGGAGGGGGCCGGTACAATGAGCAGTTCTTC. Protein sequence: CASSTGGGRYNEQFF.